This T cell receptor beta chain was documented in a study of blood T cell repertoires in COVID-19 (dated by TCRdb to 2020 to 2021). Turning to the overall study: The collaborator samples originated in the United States, Italy and Spain and spanned the acute and convalescent phases of COVID-19. The material from the prospective study consisted of cDNA or gDNA derived from T cells, B-cell-depleted T cells, or PBMCs. Deeply sampled blood TCRbeta repertoires from subjects exposed to, actively infected with, or recovered from COVID-19 were included in the dataset. The repertoires were released in a freely available public database meant as a resource for research on the immune response to SARS-CoV-2. Samples came from the ongoing ImmuneRACE study (first 160 participants) plus 1,254 subjects from 6 global collaborators. Sample metadata almost always included a de-identified subject ID, COVID-19 status, age in years and sex. Where available, HLA class I and class II types were taken from metadata supplied by the sample provider and were not determined by assay-based typing.

About this clone: Its antigen target is currently unknown. No much larger clone exists at a distance of one base, and base qualities are not known.

V gives up 4 bases and J gives up 10 bases, and the segment between their germline ends measures 13 bases. CDR1 and CDR2 (SEHNR, FQNEAQ) derive from the germline V gene (reference sequence). From the cysteine through the phenylalanine, the CDR3 covers 12 amino acids. The DNA shown is the 36-base CDR3, in frame from base 1. TCRbeta CDR3 regions were amplified from genomic DNA using the immunoSEQ Assay, a bias-controlled multiplex PCR. As for the original processing: Within the assay, amplification of reference gene primers was used to estimate how many nucleated cells each sample contained. Sequence reads were collapsed and filtered to measure the absolute abundance of every unique TCRbeta CDR3 rearrangement. For each sample, productive Simpson clonality was calculated as the square root of Simpson's diversity index across productive rearrangements. TCRdb stores this immuneACCESS table with in-frame sequences only. Part of the clones is absent; in the studies checked, under half of the shortfall reflects unresolved V genes, and no reason is known for the rest. V, J and clone size derive from that table, while D and trimming were established from the DNA sequence. The table for this sample lists 250,000 or so clones; about 88% of them were counted only once. The top ten clonotypes cover roughly 4.5% of the sample.

A second Seattle source provided samples from volunteer blood donors who had recovered from COVID-19. The collaborating institutions used their own protocols to collect whole blood in K2EDTA tubes. For TCRbeta analysis, collaborators shipped samples in one of three forms: frozen whole blood, isolated PBMCs, or DNA extracted from either of those sample types. What the research found in general, with its limitations: The quantity of clinical and demographic metadata differed by source and by participant and was supplied without curation.

The rearranged segments are TRBV7-9 and TRBJ1-1; the best D guess is TRBD1, with 6 bases matching. This receptor was taken from a woman aged 40 to 55 who had recovered from COVID-19. Sequenced material: peripheral blood. The DNA sequence follows: TGTGCCAGCAGCTCAGGACAGTTTGGAGCTTTCTTT. Translated, it gives CASSSGQFGAFF.